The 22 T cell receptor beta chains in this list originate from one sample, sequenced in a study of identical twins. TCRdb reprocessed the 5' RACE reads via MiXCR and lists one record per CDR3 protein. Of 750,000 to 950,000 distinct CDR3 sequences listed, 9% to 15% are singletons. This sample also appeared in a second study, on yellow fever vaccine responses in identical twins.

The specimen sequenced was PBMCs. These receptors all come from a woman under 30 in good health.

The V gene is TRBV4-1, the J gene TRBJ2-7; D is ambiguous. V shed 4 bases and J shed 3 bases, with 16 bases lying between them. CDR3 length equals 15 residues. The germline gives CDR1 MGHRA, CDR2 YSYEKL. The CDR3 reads CASSRGRSGFYEQYF. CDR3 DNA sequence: TGCGCCAGCAGCCGTGGTAGGAGTGGGTTCTACGAGCAGTACTTC.

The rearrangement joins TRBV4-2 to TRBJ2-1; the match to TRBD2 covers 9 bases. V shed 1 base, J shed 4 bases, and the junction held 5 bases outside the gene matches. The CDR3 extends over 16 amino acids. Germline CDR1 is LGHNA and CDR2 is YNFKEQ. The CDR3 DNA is TGTGCCAGCAGCCAAGCTGGCGGGGGGGGTTACAATGAGCAGTTCTTC. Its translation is CASSQAGGGGYNEQFF.

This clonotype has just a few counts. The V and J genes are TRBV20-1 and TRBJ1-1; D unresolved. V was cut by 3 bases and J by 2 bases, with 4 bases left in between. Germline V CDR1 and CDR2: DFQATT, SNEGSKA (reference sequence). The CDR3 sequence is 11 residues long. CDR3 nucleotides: TGCAGTGCTAGTTTCAACACTGAAGCTTTCTTT. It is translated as CSASFNTEAFF.

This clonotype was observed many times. The CDR3 DNA reads as TGCGCCAGCAGCCAAGATCCCGGGTTTCTGGTGGGCTACACCTTC. Its translation is CASSQDPGFLVGYTF. V gene TRBV4-1 combines with J gene TRBJ1-2; D is uncertain. CDR1 is MGHRA, CDR2 YSYEKL, per germline. V shed 0 bases and J shed 8 bases, with 16 bases lying between them. The CDR3 has 15 residues.

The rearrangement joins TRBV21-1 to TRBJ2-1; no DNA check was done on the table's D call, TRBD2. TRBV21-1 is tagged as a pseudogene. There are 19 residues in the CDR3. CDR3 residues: CASSMGLAGGPSSYNEQFF. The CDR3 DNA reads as TGTGCCAGCAGCATGGGACTAGCGGGAGGACCGAGCTCCTACAATGAGCAGTTCTTC.

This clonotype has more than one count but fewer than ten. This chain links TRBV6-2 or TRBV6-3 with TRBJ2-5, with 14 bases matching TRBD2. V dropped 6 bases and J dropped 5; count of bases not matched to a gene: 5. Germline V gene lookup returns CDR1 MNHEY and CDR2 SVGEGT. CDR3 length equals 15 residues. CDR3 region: CASRTSGGAGETQYF. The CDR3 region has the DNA TGTGCCAGCAGGACTAGCGGGGGGGCGGGCGAGACCCAGTACTTC.

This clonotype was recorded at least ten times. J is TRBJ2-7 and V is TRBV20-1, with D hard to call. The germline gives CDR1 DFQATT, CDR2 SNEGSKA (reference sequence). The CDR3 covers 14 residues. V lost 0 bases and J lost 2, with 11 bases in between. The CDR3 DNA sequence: TGCAGTGCTAGAGATTTAGGCGGCGCCTACGAGCAGTACTTC. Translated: CSARDLGGAYEQYF.

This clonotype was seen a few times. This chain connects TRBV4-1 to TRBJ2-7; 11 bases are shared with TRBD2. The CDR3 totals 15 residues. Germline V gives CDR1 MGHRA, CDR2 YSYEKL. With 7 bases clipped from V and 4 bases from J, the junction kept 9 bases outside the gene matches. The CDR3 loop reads CASNTGTSGAYEQYF. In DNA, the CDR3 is TGCGCCAGCAATACCGGGACTAGCGGTGCTTACGAGCAGTACTTC.

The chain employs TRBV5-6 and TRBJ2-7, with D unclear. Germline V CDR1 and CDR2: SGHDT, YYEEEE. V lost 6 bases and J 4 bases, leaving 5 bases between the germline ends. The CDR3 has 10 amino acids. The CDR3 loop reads CASTKYEQYV. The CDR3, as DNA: TGTGCCAGCACAAAATACGAGCAGTACGTC.

The CDR3 DNA sequence: TGCAGTGGGGGTCGACCAGGGGCCGGCACCGGGGAGCTGTTTTTT. It codes for CSGGRPGAGTGELFF. The chain couples TRBV29-1 to TRBJ2-2, with D maybe TRBD1 (6 bases). In germline, CDR1 is SQVTM, CDR2 ANQGSEA. There are 15 residues in the CDR3.

The CDR3 spells CASTGTGFQGGANVLTF. The CDR3 DNA is TGTGCCAGCACCGGGACAGGATTCCAGGGGGGGGCCAACGTCCTGACTTTC. The rearrangement uses TRBV28 and TRBJ2-6; 8 positions match TRBD1. The CDR3 has 17 residues. Germline V gives CDR1 MDHEN, CDR2 SYDVKM. The V and J ends lost 7 bases and 4 bases, in that order; junction bases with no gene match: 12.

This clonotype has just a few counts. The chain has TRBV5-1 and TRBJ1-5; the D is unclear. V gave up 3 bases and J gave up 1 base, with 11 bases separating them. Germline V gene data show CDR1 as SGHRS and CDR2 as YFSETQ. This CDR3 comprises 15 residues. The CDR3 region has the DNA TGCGCCAGCAGCTCAGAGGGTAGGAGCAATCAGCCCCAGCATTTT. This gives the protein CASSSEGRSNQPQHF.

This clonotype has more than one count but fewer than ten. CDR3 loop: CSARDIRQFALHF. In DNA form, the CDR3 reads TGCAGTGCTAGAGATATTCGGCAATTTGCCCTCCACTTT. The chain employs TRBV20-1 and TRBJ1-6; no firm D call. The CDR3 extends over 13 amino acids. The V gene lost 0 bases and the J gene lost 14 bases, with 14 bases spanning the gap. The germline V gene encodes CDR1 DFQATT and CDR2 SNEGSKA (reference sequence).

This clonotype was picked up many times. Here the CDR3 reads CASSSTGLYEQYF. CDR3 sequence (DNA): TGTGCCAGCAGTTCCACGGGCCTCTACGAGCAGTACTTC. The chain carries TRBV28 and TRBJ2-7; D not resolved. Germline CDR1 and CDR2: MDHEN and SYDVKM. Trimming shortened V by 4 bases and J by 3 bases, and 10 bases separated the two germline ends. The CDR3 is 13 residues long.

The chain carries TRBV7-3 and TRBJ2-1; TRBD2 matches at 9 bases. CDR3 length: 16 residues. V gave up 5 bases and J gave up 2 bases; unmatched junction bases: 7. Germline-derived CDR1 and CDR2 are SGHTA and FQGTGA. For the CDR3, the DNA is TGTGCCAGCAGCCCCTATAGCGGGAGTACCTACAATGAGCAGTTCTTC. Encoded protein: CASSPYSGSTYNEQFF.

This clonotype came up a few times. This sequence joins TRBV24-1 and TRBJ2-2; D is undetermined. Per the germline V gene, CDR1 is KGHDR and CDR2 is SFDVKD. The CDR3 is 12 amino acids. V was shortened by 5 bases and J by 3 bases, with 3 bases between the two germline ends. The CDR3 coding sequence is TGTGCCACCAGTGTGTACACCGGGGAGCTGTTTTTT. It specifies CATSVYTGELFF.

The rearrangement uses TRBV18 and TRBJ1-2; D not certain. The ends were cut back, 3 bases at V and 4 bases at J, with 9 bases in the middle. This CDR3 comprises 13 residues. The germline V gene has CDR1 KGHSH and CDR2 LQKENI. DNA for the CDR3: TGTGCCAGCTCACCGTCGGGAAGCTATGGCTACACCTTC. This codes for CASSPSGSYGYTF.

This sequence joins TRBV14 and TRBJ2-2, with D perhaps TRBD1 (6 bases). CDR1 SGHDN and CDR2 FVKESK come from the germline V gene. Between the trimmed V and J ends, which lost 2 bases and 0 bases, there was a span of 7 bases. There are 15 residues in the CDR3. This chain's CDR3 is CASSQRTANTGELFF. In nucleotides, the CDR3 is TGTGCCAGCAGCCAAAGGACAGCGAACACCGGGGAGCTGTTTTTT. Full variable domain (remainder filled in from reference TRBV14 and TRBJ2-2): EAGVTQFPSHSVIEKGQTVTLRCDPISGHDNLYWYRRVMGKEIKFLLHFVKESKQDESGMPNNRFLAERTGGTYSTLKVQPAELEDSGVYFCASSQRTANTGELFFGEGSRLTVL.

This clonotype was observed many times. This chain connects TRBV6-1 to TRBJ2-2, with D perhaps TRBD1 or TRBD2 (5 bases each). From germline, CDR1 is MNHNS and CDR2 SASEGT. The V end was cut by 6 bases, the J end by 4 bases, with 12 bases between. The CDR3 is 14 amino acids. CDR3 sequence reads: CASRRPGSTGELFF. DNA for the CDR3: TGTGCCAGCAGACGTCCAGGGAGCACCGGGGAGCTGTTTTTT.

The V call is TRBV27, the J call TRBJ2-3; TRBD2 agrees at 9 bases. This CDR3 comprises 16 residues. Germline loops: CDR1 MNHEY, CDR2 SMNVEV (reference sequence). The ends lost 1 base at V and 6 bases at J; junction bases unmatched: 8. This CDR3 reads CASSLLGAGGQDTQYF. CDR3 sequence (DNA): TGTGCCAGCAGTTTATTGGGGGCGGGGGGGCAGGATACGCAGTATTTT.

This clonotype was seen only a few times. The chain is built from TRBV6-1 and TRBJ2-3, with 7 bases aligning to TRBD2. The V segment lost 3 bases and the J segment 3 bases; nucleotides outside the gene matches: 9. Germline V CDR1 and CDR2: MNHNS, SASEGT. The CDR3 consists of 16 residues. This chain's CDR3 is CASSEVGGRATDTQYF. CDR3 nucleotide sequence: TGTGCCAGCAGTGAGGTCGGGGGGAGAGCGACAGATACGCAGTATTTT.

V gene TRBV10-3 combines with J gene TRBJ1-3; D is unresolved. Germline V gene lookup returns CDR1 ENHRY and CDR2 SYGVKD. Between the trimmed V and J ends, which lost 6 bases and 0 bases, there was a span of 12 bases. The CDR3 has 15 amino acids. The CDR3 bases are TGTGCCATCAGCCCTCCAGGTAGCTCTGGAAACACCATATATTTT. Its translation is CAISPPGSSGNTIYF.